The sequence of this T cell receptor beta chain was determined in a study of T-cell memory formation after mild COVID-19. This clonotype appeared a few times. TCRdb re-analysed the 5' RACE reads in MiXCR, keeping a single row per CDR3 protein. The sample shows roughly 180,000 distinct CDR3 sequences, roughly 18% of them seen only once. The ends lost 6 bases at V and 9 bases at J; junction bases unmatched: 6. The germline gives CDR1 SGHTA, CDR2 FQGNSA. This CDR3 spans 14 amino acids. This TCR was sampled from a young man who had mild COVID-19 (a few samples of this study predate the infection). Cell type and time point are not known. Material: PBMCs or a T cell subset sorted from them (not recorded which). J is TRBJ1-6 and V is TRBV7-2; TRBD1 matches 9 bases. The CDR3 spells CASRPGQGSSPLHF. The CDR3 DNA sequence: TGTGCCAGCAGGCCCGGACAGGGGAGTTCACCCCTCCACTTT.